The T cell receptor (beta chain) described here comes from a study of beta chain features in type 1 diabetes. The purity of all sorted populations exceeded 95%. The whole isolated RNA underwent reverse transcription, so sequencing captured expressed TCRB transcripts. Here immunoSEQ multiplex PCR was the method, and the copy in TCRdb shows in-frame clones only, minus some. Of around 280,000 clones in the sample, approximately 16% are singletons; the top ten hold 0.015% to 0.019%. Note on this clone: The antigen remains unidentified.

Whole-study results and caveats: TCRB CDR3 length was moderately but significantly reduced in all four CD4+ subsets of Type 1 diabetes patients.

Sequences were obtained from naive CD4+ T cells from blood. This clonotype originated in a man between 18 and 29 years old with type 1 diabetes.

Here the CDR3 reads CSAKQENANTGELFF. In DNA, the CDR3 is TGCAGCGCCAAACAGGAGAACGCGAACACCGGGGAGCTGTTTTTT. V and J are TRBV29-1 and TRBJ2-2; weak D call: TRBD1 (5 bases). This CDR3 is built from 15 residues. Germline CDR1 is SQVTM and CDR2 is ANQGSEA. V lost 7 bases, J lost 0 bases, and 15 bases lay in between.